The entry below describes one T cell receptor (beta chain). Its specificity is unknown. Trimming stripped 6 bases from V and 1 base from J, with 10 bases between. This CDR3 contains 14 residues. The V gene's germline CDR1 is LNHDA and CDR2 SQIVND (reference sequence). The sample is drawn from a study of T cell responses to AZD1222 COVID-19 vaccine. Findings and caveats of the study: Repertoire samples came only from after the peak T cell response. Reportedly, close to half of spike-specific TCRs are directed against unmutated variant regions. Spike-specific TCR repertoires showed rising breadth and depth after two AZD1222 doses.

Measured with immunoSEQ multiplex PCR; TCRdb has only the in-frame clones, and not every one. The sample includes 140,000 to 150,000 clones, roughly 93% seen only once; the top ten take about 5.1%. The rearrangement uses TRBV19 and TRBJ1-5; no clear D gene. The material sequenced was peripheral blood, taken on day 0 of AZD1222 vaccination. This TCR was sampled from an adult in good health. Written as DNA, the CDR3 is TGTGCCAGTAGCACCCATCCCAGCAATCAGCCCCAGCATTTT. The encoded protein is CASSTHPSNQPQHF.